What follows is one T cell receptor beta chain and its context. Measured with immunoSEQ multiplex PCR; TCRdb has only the in-frame clones, and not every one. Among over 70,000 clones listed, roughly 89% were seen once. The data were taken from a study of cytomegalovirus exposure and HLA in healthy donors. This CDR3 comprises 14 residues. Losses at the gene ends were 6 bases for V and 1 base for J; bases not matched to a gene: 6. Germline V gives CDR1 KGHSH, CDR2 LQKENI. The specimen was PBMCs. This TCR came from a woman between 18 and 29 years old in good health and CMV-seropositive. This chain links TRBV18 with TRBJ2-7; TRBD1 matches at 7 bases. The CDR3 loop reads CASSGLGQSYEQYF. DNA of the CDR3: TGTGCCAGCTCGGGGCTGGGACAGTCCTACGAGCAGTACTTC.